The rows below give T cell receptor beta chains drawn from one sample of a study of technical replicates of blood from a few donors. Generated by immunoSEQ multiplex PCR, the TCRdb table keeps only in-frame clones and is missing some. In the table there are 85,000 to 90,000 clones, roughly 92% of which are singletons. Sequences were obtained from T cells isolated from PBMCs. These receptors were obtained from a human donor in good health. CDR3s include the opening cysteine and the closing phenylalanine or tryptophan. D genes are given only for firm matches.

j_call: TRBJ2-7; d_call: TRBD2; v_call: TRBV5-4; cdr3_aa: CASSWAGTRTSGPSYEQYF; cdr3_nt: TGTGCCAGCAGCTGGGCCGGGACAAGGACTAGCGGACCCTCCTACGAGCAGTACTTC
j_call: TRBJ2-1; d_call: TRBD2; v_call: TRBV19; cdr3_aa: CASSRLAGGYEQFF; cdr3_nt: TGTGCCAGTAGTAGGTTAGCGGGGGGGTATGAGCAGTTCTTC
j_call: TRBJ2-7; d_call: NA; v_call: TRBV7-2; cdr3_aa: CASSLAEGYEQYF; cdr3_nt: TGTGCCAGCAGCTTAGCGGAGGGTTACGAGCAGTACTTC
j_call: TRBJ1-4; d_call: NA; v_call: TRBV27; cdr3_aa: CASSLFSGENEKLFF; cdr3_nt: TGTGCCAGCAGTTTATTCAGCGGCGAGAATGAAAAACTGTTTTTT
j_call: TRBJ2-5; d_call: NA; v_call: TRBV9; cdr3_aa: CASNPTGFQETQYF; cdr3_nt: TGTGCCAGCAATCCCACAGGTTTTCAAGAGACCCAGTACTTC
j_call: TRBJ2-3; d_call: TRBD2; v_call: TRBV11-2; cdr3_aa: CASSVWTSGGADLPDTQYF; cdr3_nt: TGTGCCAGCAGCGTGTGGACTAGCGGGGGGGCAGATCTACCAGATACGCAGTATTTT
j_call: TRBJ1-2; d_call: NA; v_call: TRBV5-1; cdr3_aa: CASSPTDGYTF; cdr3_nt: TGCGCCAGCAGCCCGACAGATGGCTACACCTTC
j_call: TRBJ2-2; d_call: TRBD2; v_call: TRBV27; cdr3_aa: CASSPGTSYGELFF; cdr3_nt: TGTGCCAGCAGCCCTGGGACTAGCTACGGGGAGCTGTTTTTT
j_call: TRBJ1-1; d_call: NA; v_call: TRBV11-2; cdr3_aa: CASSLSFRGPFMNTEAFF; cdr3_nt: TGTGCCAGCAGCTTAAGTTTCAGGGGCCCGTTCATGAACACTGAAGCTTTCTTT
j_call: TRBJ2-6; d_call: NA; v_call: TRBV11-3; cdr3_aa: CASSLGSGDGANVLTF; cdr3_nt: TGTGCCAGCAGCTTAGGTTCCGGGGATGGGGCCAACGTCCTGACTTTC
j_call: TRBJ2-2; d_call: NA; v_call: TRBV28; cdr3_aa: CASIRTPNTGELFF; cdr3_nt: TGTGCCAGCATCCGGACACCTAACACCGGGGAGCTGTTTTTT
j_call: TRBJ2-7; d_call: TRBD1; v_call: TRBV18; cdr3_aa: CASSPPGQGSYEQYF; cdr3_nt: TGTGCCAGCTCACCACCGGGACAGGGTAGCTACGAGCAGTACTTC
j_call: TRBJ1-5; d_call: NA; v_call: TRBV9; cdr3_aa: CASSVDQGTRPQHF; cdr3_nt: TGTGCCAGCAGCGTAGACCAGGGGACGCGGCCCCAGCATTTT
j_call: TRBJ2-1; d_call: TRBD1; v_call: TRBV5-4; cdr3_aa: CASSLEGQGVAYNEQFF; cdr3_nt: TGTGCCAGCAGCTTGGAGGGACAGGGGGTGGCCTACAATGAGCAGTTCTTC
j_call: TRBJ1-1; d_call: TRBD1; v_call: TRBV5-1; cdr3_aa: CASSLGPGQGAIGMNTEAFF; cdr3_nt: TGCGCCAGCAGCTTGGGGCCGGGACAGGGGGCGATCGGAATGAACACTGAAGCTTTCTTT
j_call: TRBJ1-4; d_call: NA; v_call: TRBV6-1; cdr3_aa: CASSLPVTTNEKLFF; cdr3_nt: TGTGCCAGCAGTCTCCCGGTCACAACTAATGAAAAACTGTTTTTT
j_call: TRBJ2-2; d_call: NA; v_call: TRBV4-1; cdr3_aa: CASSLLAGVTGELFF; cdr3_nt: TGCGCCAGCAGTCTCCTGGCGGGTGTTACCGGGGAGCTGTTTTTT
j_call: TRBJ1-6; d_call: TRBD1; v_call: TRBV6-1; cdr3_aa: CATRGLALGTSPLHF; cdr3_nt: TGTGCCACCAGGGGGCTCGCTCTGGGTACTTCACCCCTCCACTTT
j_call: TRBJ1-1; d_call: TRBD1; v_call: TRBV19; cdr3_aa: CASRDRVNTEAFF; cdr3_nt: TGTGCCAGTAGGGACAGGGTGAACACTGAAGCTTTCTTT
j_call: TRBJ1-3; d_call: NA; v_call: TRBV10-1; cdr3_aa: CASSGGGHLQSSGNTIYF; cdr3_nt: TGCGCCAGCAGTGGAGGGGGACACCTCCAGAGCTCTGGAAACACCATATATTTT
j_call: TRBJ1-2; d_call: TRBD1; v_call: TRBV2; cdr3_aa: CASSRDRDYGYTF; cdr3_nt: TGTGCCAGCAGCCGGGACAGGGACTATGGCTACACCTTC
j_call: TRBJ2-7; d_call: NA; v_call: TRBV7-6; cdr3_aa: CASSSGGSYEQYF; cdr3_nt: TGTGCCAGCAGCTCCGGGGGATCCTACGAGCAGTACTTC
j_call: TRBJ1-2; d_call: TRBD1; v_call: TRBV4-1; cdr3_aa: CASSQEVSDRGTGYTF; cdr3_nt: TGCGCCAGCAGCCAAGAAGTTAGTGACAGGGGAACTGGCTACACCTTC
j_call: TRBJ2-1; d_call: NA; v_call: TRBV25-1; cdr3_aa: CASSDGQQQFF; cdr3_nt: TGTGCCAGCAGTGACGGACAGCAGCAGTTCTTC
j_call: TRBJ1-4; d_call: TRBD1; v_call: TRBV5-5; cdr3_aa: CASSPKTGDSHEKLFF; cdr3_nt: TGTGCCAGCAGCCCCAAAACGGGGGACAGCCATGAAAAACTGTTTTTT